This TCR beta chain was retrieved from a study of shared clonotypes between healthy human individuals. Across the whole study: The donors, two women and a few men, were aged 18 to 49.

Using immunoSEQ multiplex PCR, the repertoire was profiled, and TCRdb retains in-frame clones only, with some absent. The data contain about a million clones, approximately 75% of them seen just once; the ten biggest clones take up roughly 0.83%. Study-level points and caveats: Around 5% of naive CD4 clonotypes were common to a handful of donors. With few donors, the genetic and exposure-history diversity represented was limited.

Worth noting for this clone: The antigen remains unidentified.

Trimming removed 4 bases from V and 2 bases from J; junction bases left unmatched: 5. CDR1 and CDR2 from the germline V gene are SGHRS and YFSETQ. This CDR3 comprises 14 residues. This chain connects TRBV5-1 to TRBJ2-5; the match to TRBD2 covers 7 bases. The sequenced sample consisted of memory CD4+ T cells from PBMCs. Subset in this sample: CD45RA-negative fraction. The clonotype originates from a man between 18 and 35 years old in good health. Some clones in this sample may be carry-over from other donors' samples. CDR3 protein: CASSPWGGQETQYF. The CDR3 region has the DNA TGCGCCAGCAGCCCCTGGGGAGGGCAAGAGACCCAGTACTTC. Full variable domain (rest looked up from reference TRBV5-1 and TRBJ2-5): KAGVTQTPRYLIKTRGQQVTLSCSPISGHRSVSWYQQTPGQGLQFLFEYFSETQRNKGNFPGRFSGRQFSNSRSEMNVSTLELGDSALYLCASSPWGGQETQYFGPGTRLLVL.